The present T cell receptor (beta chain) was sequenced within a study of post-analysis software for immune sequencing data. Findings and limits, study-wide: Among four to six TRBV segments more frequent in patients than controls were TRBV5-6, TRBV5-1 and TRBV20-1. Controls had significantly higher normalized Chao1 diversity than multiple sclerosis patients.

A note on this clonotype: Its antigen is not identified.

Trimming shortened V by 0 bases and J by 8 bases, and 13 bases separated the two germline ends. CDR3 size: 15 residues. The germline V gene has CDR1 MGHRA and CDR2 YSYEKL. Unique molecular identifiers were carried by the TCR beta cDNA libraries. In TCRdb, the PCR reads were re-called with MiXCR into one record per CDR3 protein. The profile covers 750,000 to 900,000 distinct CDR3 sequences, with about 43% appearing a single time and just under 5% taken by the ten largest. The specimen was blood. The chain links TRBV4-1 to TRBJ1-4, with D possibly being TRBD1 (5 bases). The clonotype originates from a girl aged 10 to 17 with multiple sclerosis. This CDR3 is CASSQDWGQREKLFF. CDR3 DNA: TGCGCCAGCAGCCAAGATTGGGGCCAAAGGGAAAAACTGTTTTTT.